These T cell receptor beta chains were read from a single sample in a study of glioma-infiltrating T cells. One entry per CDR3 protein results from TCRdb running MiXCR on the multiplex PCR reads. The sample records tens of thousands of distinct CDR3 sequences, around 42% being singletons. Source material: glioma tissue, nonneoplastic brain tissue, or PBMCs (not recorded which). These receptors all stem from a human donor with low-grade glioma or glioblastoma, undergoing nonglioma brain surgery, or in good health (not recorded which). Each CDR3 is given with its conserved first and last residue. A D gene is named only where the DNA matches it firmly. The listing skips clone size in some rows; elsewhere it reads once, few, many or a size class.

j_call | clone_size | d_call | v_call | cdr3_aa | cdr3_nt
TRBJ2-7 | NA | TRBD2 | TRBV12-3/TRBV12-4 | CASSWTSGDYEQYF | TGTGCCAGCAGTTGGACTAGCGGGGACTACGAGCAGTACTTC
TRBJ1-2 | many | TRBD1 | TRBV4-1 | CASSQVGTGRNYGYTF | TGCGCCAGCAGCCAGGTAGGGACAGGGCGGAACTATGGCTACACCTTC
TRBJ1-4 | many | NA | TRBV3-1 | CASSQMGSREKLFF | TGTGCCAGCAGCCAAATGGGATCTCGGGAAAAACTGTTTTTT
TRBJ2-7 | many | NA | TRBV7-9 | CASSSRLGGEQYF | TGTGCCAGCAGCTCCCGACTCGGCGGCGAGCAGTACTTC
TRBJ2-1 | NA | TRBD2 | TRBV3-1 | CAGSQGTSGGEKFF | TGTGCCGGCAGCCAAGGGACTAGCGGGGGAGAGAAGTTCTTC
TRBJ1-5 | many | TRBD1 | TRBV7-9 | CASSSGTGNLWGNQPQHF | TGTGCCAGCAGCAGCGGGACAGGGAATCTTTGGGGCAATCAGCCCCAGCATTTT
TRBJ2-3 | many | NA | TRBV15 | CATSRDRVPSGITDTQYF | TGTGCCACCAGCAGAGACCGGGTCCCAAGTGGGATCACAGATACGCAGTATTTT
TRBJ2-7 | many | NA | TRBV6-1 | CASRGLYEQYF | TGTGCCAGCAGAGGACTCTACGAGCAGTACTTC
TRBJ1-1 | few | NA | TRBV29-1 | CSVETQRTRGNTEAFF | TGCAGCGTTGAAACCCAAAGAACCAGGGGGAACACTGAAGCTTTCTTT
TRBJ2-1 | NA | TRBD2 | TRBV27 | CASRTPWASGRNKQFF | TGTGCCAGCAGAACTCCTTGGGCTAGCGGGAGGAATAAGCAGTTCTTC
TRBJ2-3 | many | TRBD2 | TRBV7-9 | CASSKLAGGPTDTQYF | TGTGCCAGCAGCAAGCTAGCGGGAGGACCCACAGATACGCAGTATTTT
TRBJ1-1 | many | NA | TRBV6-1 | CASSEIRGATEAFF | TGTGCCAGCAGTGAAATAAGGGGGGCCACTGAAGCTTTCTTT
TRBJ2-3 | NA | TRBD2 | TRBV14 | CASSQDRPSGRDTRYF | TGTGCCAGCAGCCAAGATCGGCCTAGCGGGAGAGATACGCGGTATTTT
TRBJ2-7 | many | NA | TRBV6-1 | CASQQGAYEQYF | TGTGCCAGCCAACAGGGTGCCTACGAGCAGTACTTC
TRBJ2-1 | NA | NA | TRBV20-1 | CSASTGIEQFF | TGCAGTGCATCGACCGGGATTGAGCAGTTCTTC
TRBJ2-5 | NA | NA | TRBV6-1 | CASSEIGKQETKYF | TGTGCCAGCAGTGAAATTGGGAAGCAAGAGACAAAGTACTTC
TRBJ2-5 | NA | NA | TRBV6-5 | CVSSYSGRNQETQYF | TGTGTTAGCAGTTACTCGGGACGGAACCAAGAGACCCAGTACTTC
TRBJ2-1 | many | TRBD2 | TRBV12-3/TRBV12-4 | CASSPPGLAGDGEQFF | TGTGCCAGCAGTCCACCGGGACTAGCGGGGGACGGTGAGCAGTTCTTC
TRBJ1-1 | many | NA | TRBV5-1 | CASSLGTEAFF | TGCGCCAGCAGCTTGGGGACTGAAGCTTTCTTT
TRBJ1-4 | many | NA | TRBV19 | CASSISWNRWNEKLFF | TGTGCCAGTAGTATATCGTGGAACAGGTGGAATGAAAAACTGTTTTTT